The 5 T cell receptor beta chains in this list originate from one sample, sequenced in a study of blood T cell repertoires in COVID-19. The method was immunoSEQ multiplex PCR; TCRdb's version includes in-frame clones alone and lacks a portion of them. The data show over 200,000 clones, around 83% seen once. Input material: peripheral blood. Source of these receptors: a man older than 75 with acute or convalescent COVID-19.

The CDR3 sequence: CASSRQGAYNEQFF. The CDR3, as DNA: TGTGCCAGTAGTCGACAGGGGGCCTACAATGAGCAGTTCTTC. The gene calls are TRBV19 and TRBJ2-1, with TRBD1 matching 9 bases. V shed 5 bases, J shed 2 bases, and the junction held 1 base outside the gene matches. Germline V gene lookup returns CDR1 LNHDA and CDR2 SQIVND (reference sequence). The CDR3 totals 14 residues.

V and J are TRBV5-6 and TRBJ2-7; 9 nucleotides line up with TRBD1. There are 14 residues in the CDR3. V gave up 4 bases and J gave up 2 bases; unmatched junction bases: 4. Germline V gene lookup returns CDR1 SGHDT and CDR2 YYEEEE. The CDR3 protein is CASSQTGGPYEQYF. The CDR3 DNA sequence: TGTGCCAGCAGCCAGACAGGGGGGCCCTACGAGCAGTACTTC.

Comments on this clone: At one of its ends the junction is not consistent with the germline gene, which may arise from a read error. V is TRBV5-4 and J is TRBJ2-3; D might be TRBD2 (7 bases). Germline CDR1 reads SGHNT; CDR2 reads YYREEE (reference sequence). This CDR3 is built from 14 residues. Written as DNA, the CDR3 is TGTGCCAGCACCTTGGGGGGGCATGGGGATACGCAGTATTTT. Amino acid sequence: CASTLGGHGDTQYF.

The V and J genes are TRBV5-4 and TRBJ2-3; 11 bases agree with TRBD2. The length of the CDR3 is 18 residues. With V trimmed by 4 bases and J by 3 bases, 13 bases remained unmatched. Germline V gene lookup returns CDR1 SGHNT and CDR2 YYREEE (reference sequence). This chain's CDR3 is CASSPENPLAGVTDTQYF. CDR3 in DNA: TGTGCCAGCAGCCCCGAAAACCCACTAGCGGGGGTAACAGATACGCAGTATTTT.

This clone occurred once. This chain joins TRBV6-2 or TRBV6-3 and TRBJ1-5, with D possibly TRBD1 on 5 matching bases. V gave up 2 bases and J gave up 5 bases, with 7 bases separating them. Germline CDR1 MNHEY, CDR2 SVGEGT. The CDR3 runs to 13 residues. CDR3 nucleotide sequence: TGTGCCAGCAGTTACCCCAGGGATCAGCCCCAGCATTTT. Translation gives CASSYPRDQPQHF.